The 29 T cell receptor beta chains presented below share a single source sample, sequenced in a study of tumor and adjacent non-tumor tissue in lung cancer (dated by TCRdb to the late 2010s). RNA was isolated from bulk, unsorted tissue, and RNA quality was assessed with a NanoDrop ND-1000 and an Agilent 2100. Distant non-tumor tissue taken more than 3 cm from the tumor edge was used as the normal lung sample. To prepare the library, multiplex PCR was applied. Instrument used: Illumina HiSeq 2500. TCRbeta libraries were built by three rounds of nested PCR using primers (Table S4), following protocols modified from ARM-PCR. TCRdb trimmed public reads at Q25 via fastp, called clones via MiXCR and kept in-frame beta chains. Rows with one shared CDR3 protein collapse into an entry with the most common genes and DNA. The sample includes about 48,000 distinct CDR3 sequences, with roughly two thirds observed a single time. The ten largest clones capture about 30% of the sample.

Source material: distant non-tumor lung tissue. The receptor source for this set is a woman between 65 and 79 years old with non-small cell lung cancer.

This clonotype appeared many times. The rearrangement links TRBV29-1 to TRBJ2-1, with 11 bases lining up with TRBD2. V was clipped by 7 bases and J by 7 bases; unmatched bases: 12. The CDR3 runs to 15 residues. In germline, CDR1 is SQVTM, CDR2 ANQGSEA. The CDR3 spells CSASLAGGLGNEQFF. The DNA of the CDR3 is TGCAGCGCATCCTTAGCGGGAGGGCTAGGGAATGAGCAGTTCTTC.

By share, this clonotype counts as medium-sized. This rearrangement joins TRBV11-1 to TRBJ2-7, with 10 bases that match TRBD1. Germline V gene lookup returns CDR1 SGHAT and CDR2 FQDESV (reference sequence). The length of the CDR3 is 13 residues. V trimming: 6 bases; J trimming: 3 bases; junction bases outside the gene matches: 2. DNA for the CDR3: TGTGCCAGCAGGAGGACAGGGGGCTACGAGCAGTACTTC. It encodes CASRRTGGYEQYF.

The chain links TRBV29-1 to TRBJ2-5; D is perhaps TRBD2 (5 bases). CDR3 length: 14 amino acids. Per germline, CDR1 SQVTM and CDR2 ANQGSEA. CDR3 bases: TGCGGCATTGTTGGATCGGGGTACGGAGAGACCCAGTACTTC. Its protein product is CGIVGSGYGETQYF.

This clonotype was seen just once. The chain employs TRBV10-3 and TRBJ1-2, with D unresolved. V was clipped by 5 bases and J by 3 bases, with 10 bases between them. Germline values: CDR1 ENHRY, CDR2 SYGVKD. The CDR3 spans 13 residues. The CDR3 here is CAISPWIDYGYTF. For the CDR3, the DNA is TGTGCCATCAGTCCCTGGATAGACTATGGCTACACCTTC.

This clonotype was recorded once. The junction differs from germline at one of its ends, possibly a read error. The DNA for the CDR3 is TGCACCAGCGGGACTTCGCACGATCAGTACTTC. Translated, it gives CTSGTSHDQYF. This chain connects TRBV5-1 to TRBJ2-7; TRBD2 agrees at 7 bases. There are 11 residues in the CDR3. CDR1 SGHRS and CDR2 YFSETQ come from the germline V gene.

This clonotype was recorded once. A much larger clone differs by one base, so this may be a read error. The chain couples TRBV30 to TRBJ1-2, with unresolved D. Germline V gene lookup returns CDR1 GTSNPN and CDR2 SVGIG (reference sequence). The CDR3 has 13 amino acids. The CDR3 protein is CAWSEEVDYDYTF. In DNA, the CDR3 is TGTGCCTGGAGTGAAGAGGTGGACTATGACTACACCTTC.

Only a few counts were recorded for this clonotype. This clone may be a read error of a much larger clone one base away. The chain employs TRBV10-1 and TRBJ1-2, with D uncertain. The CDR3 contains 13 residues. Germline assignment: CDR1 WNHNN and CDR2 SYGVQD (reference sequence). The CDR3 coding sequence is TGCGTCAGCAGTGAGAACAGCAACTATGGCTACACCTTC. Its protein product is CVSSENSNYGYTF.

The chain uses TRBV28 and TRBJ2-7; 7 bases are a match to TRBD1. CDR3 length equals 16 residues. Germline CDR1 MDHEN, CDR2 SYDVKM. J gave up 3 bases and V 4 bases, and 12 bases lay outside the gene matches. The CDR3 coding sequence is TGTGCCAGCAGTTCGGGACAGACCTGGGATTGCTACGAGCAGTACTTC. It yields the protein CASSSGQTWDCYEQYF.

There are many counts of this clonotype. The rearrangement joins TRBV6-5 to TRBJ2-1; perhaps D is TRBD1 or TRBD2 (5 bases each). Germline values: CDR1 MNHEY, CDR2 SVGAGI. The CDR3 has 18 residues. Trimming stripped 6 bases from V and 7 bases from J, with 28 bases between. For the CDR3, the DNA is TGTGCCAGCAGCGGACGAGGGGACGGCGCCCGGTTTGGGAATGAGCAGTTCTTC. Encoded protein: CASSGRGDGARFGNEQFF.

The CDR3 is CAISGVAGGEQYF. The DNA for the CDR3 is TGTGCCATCAGTGGAGTAGCGGGAGGCGAGCAGTACTTC. This sequence joins TRBV10-3 and TRBJ2-7; TRBD2 matches 10 bases. Per germline, CDR1 ENHRY and CDR2 SYGVKD. This CDR3 comprises 13 residues. The junction had 3 bases not matched to a gene; V was cut back by 4 bases and J by 6 bases.

On this clonotype: Given a much more abundant clone one base away, this may be a read error. The chain combines TRBV28 with TRBJ2-3; D gene uncertain. The CDR3 has 14 amino acids. Germline V CDR1 and CDR2: MDHEN, SYDVKM. The CDR3 DNA is TGTACCAGCAACCTAACGCCCAACACAGATACGCAGTATTTT. It specifies CTSNLTPNTDTQYF. Looking up the rest from reference TRBV28 and TRBJ2-3 gives the full variable domain: DVKVTQSSRYLVKRTGEKVFLECVQDMDHENMFWYRQDPGLGLRLIYFSYDVKMKEKGDIPEGYSVSREKKERFSLILESASTNQTSMYLCTSNLTPNTDTQYFGPGTRLTVL.

The genes are TRBV20-1 and TRBJ2-3, with 9 bases identical to TRBD2. The germline gives CDR1 DFQATT, CDR2 SNEGSKA (reference sequence). This CDR3 has 20 residues. V was clipped by 1 base and J by 0 bases; unmatched bases: 17. DNA for the CDR3: TGCAGTGCTAGAGGCACGAGACTAGCGGAGATGTGGGCTAGCACAGATACGCAGTATTTT. Protein: CSARGTRLAEMWASTDTQYF.

This rearrangement joins TRBV7-8 to TRBJ2-5; D not resolved. Germline values: CDR1 SGHVS, CDR2 FQNEAQ. This CDR3 has 14 amino acids. Trimming stripped 4 bases from V and 1 base from J, with 10 bases between. The CDR3 region is CASSSTRPQETQYF. The CDR3 bases are TGTGCCAGCAGCTCTACCAGGCCCCAAGAGACCCAGTACTTC.

Regarding this clonotype: One end of the junction varies from germline; a read error may be responsible. The chain has TRBV29-1 and TRBJ2-7, with TRBD1 matching 9 bases. The CDR3 runs 14 residues. Germline V gene data show CDR1 as SQVTM and CDR2 as ANQGSEA. For the CDR3, the DNA is TGCAGCGTTGGACAGGGGGTCCCTATCGGCGAGCTGTACTTC. It yields the protein CSVGQGVPIGELYF.

This clonotype has just one count. This chain uses TRBV20-1 with TRBJ2-7; maybe TRBD2 (5 bases). The CDR3 extends over 17 amino acids. Trimming took off 0 bases at V and 2 bases at J, with 20 bases between the two ends. Germline V gene data show CDR1 as DFQATT and CDR2 as SNEGSKA (reference sequence). This CDR3 reads CSARDPGRSGTTYEQYF. DNA of the CDR3: TGCAGTGCTAGAGATCCAGGAAGAAGCGGAACGACCTACGAGCAGTACTTC.

This sequence joins TRBV2 and TRBJ2-3, with 14 bases identical to TRBD2. This CDR3 spans 16 amino acids. Germline V lookup: CDR1 SNHLY, CDR2 FYNNEI. Trimming cost V 6 bases and J 2 bases; bases outside gene matches: 4. CDR3 DNA: TGTGCCAGCAGCCGGACTAGCGGGAGGCCCACAGATACGCAGTATTTT. It is translated as CASSRTSGRPTDTQYF.

The V call is TRBV11-2, the J call TRBJ1-1; possibly TRBD1 for D (5 bases). Per germline, CDR1 SGHAT and CDR2 FQNNGV. The ends were cut back, 4 bases at V and 8 bases at J, with 23 bases in the middle. The length of the CDR3 is 16 residues. CDR3 coding DNA: TGTGCCAGCAGCTCACATGCATTGGGGCAGCAAGGGGAAGCTTTCTTT. Its protein is CASSSHALGQQGEAFF.

In the case of this clonotype: The CDR3 does not close with the conserved phenylalanine or tryptophan, likely indicating a read error. The rearrangement uses TRBV5-6 and TRBJ2-1; 8 nucleotides match TRBD2. Germline V gene data show CDR1 as SGHDT and CDR2 as YYEEEE. The ends lost 1 base at V and 6 bases at J; junction bases unmatched: 9. This CDR3 is built from 16 residues. The CDR3 sequence: CASSLRLSGKGNEQFI. The CDR3 bases are TGTGCCAGCAGCTTGCGTCTTAGCGGGAAAGGCAATGAGCAGTTCATC.

Of note for this clonotype: One junction end disagrees with the germline gene, perhaps due to a read error. V gene TRBV12-3 or TRBV12-4 combines with J gene TRBJ2-5; D not resolved. This CDR3 has 11 amino acids. The CDR3 reads CTSSFQETQYF. For the CDR3, the DNA is TGTACCAGCAGTTTCCAAGAGACGCAGTACTTC.

This chain connects TRBV29-1 to TRBJ1-2; D gene unclear. This CDR3 contains 13 residues. Germline V gene data show CDR1 as SQVTM and CDR2 as ANQGSEA. CDR3 sequence reads: CGGLLGMTYGYTF. In DNA, the CDR3 is TGCGGCGGGCTGTTAGGGATGACCTATGGCTACACCTTC.

To note about this clonotype: The junction does not match germline at one end; this may be a read error. The chain links TRBV28 to TRBJ2-7; D gene unclear. CDR3 size: 16 residues. The germline V gene has CDR1 MDHEN and CDR2 SYDVKM. The CDR3 DNA reads TGTGGCAGCAGCTCCTTCTGGGCGAGAAGCTCCTACGAGCAGTACTTC. Its protein product is CGSSSFWARSSYEQYF.

Comment on this clonotype: One end of the junction is discordant with germline, which a read error may explain. The V and J genes are TRBV12-3 or TRBV12-4 and TRBJ2-5; 7 nucleotides agree with TRBD1. The CDR3 is 14 amino acids. This chain's CDR3 is CASRKKGASETQYF. For the CDR3, the DNA is TGTGCCAGCAGAAAAAAGGGGGCTTCAGAGACCCAGTACTTT.

The count of this clonotype is one. Just one base apart from a much larger clone, this may be a read error. The rearrangement joins TRBV18 to TRBJ1-2, with a weak D call TRBD1 (6 bases). Trimming stripped 2 bases from V and 4 bases from J, with 14 bases between. This CDR3 is 15 amino acids long. Germline V gives CDR1 KGHSH, CDR2 LQKENI. The CDR3 reads CASSPAGTWGYGYTF. CDR3 DNA: TGTGCCAGCTCACCAGCCGGGACATGGGGCTATGGCTACACCTTC.

Comment on this clonotype: A much more abundant neighbour one base away suggests this may be a read error. This sequence joins TRBV6-6 and TRBJ2-3; the D is unclear. Germline values: CDR1 MNHNY, CDR2 SVGAGI (reference sequence). The V end was cut by 5 bases, the J end by 1 base, with 13 bases between. The CDR3 sequence is 15 residues long. CDR3: CASSGVGIGTDTQYF. CDR3 nucleotides: TGTGCCAGCAGTGGAGTAGGAATCGGCACAGATACGCAGTATTTT.

Concerning this clonotype: Sequence at one end of the junction differs from germline and may be a read error. The rearrangement uses TRBV6-9 and TRBJ2-7; 8 nucleotides agree with TRBD2. The CDR3 contains 13 residues. Germline CDR1 reads MNHGY; CDR2 reads SVAAGI. CDR3 region: CARIAGSSYGQYF. As DNA, the CDR3 is TGTGCTAGAATAGCGGGGAGCTCCTACGGGCAGTACTTC.

By share, this clonotype counts as medium-sized (0.01 to 0.1%). This chain connects TRBV6-2 or TRBV6-3 to TRBJ1-1; TRBD1 agrees at 8 bases. The trim removed 2 bases at V and 3 bases at J, leaving 5 bases unmatched. There are 15 residues in the CDR3. Germline lookup yields CDR1 MNHEY and CDR2 SVGEGT. The CDR3 DNA reads TGTGCCAGCAGTTACGGACTACAGGGGGACACTGAAGCTTTCTTT. The encoded protein is CASSYGLQGDTEAFF.

Details on this clonotype: Because it lacks the conserved phenylalanine or tryptophan at the end, this CDR3 is likely a read error. This sequence joins TRBV29-1 and TRBJ2-1; the D is unclear. Per germline, CDR1 SQVTM and CDR2 ANQGSEA. Trimming shortened V by 6 bases and J by 2 bases, and 14 bases separated the two germline ends. The length of the CDR3 is 14 residues. The CDR3 here is CSVESSFTYNEQFL. The CDR3 nucleotides read TGCAGCGTCGAGTCCAGTTTTACCTACAATGAGCAGTTCCTC.

The sample holds one count of this clonotype. One end of the junction varies from germline; a read error may be responsible. The chain couples TRBV29-1 to TRBJ2-7, with TRBD1 matching over 9 bases. This CDR3 comprises 14 residues. CDR1 is SQVTM and CDR2 is ANQGSEA in the germline V gene. The CDR3 here is CCVEVGQGVDEQYF. The CDR3 bases are TGCTGCGTTGAAGTGGGACAGGGAGTTGACGAGCAGTACTTC.

This clonotype was picked up a small number of times. A much larger clonotype is one base distant, so this may be a read error. This rearrangement joins TRBV10-2 to TRBJ2-1; D ambiguous. CDR1 is WSHSY, CDR2 SAAADI, per germline. Trimming stripped 10 bases from V and 5 bases from J, with 15 bases between. The CDR3 contains 13 residues. CDR3 sequence: CANTEHLNNEQFF. The CDR3 DNA reads as TGCGCCAACACCGAACACCTAAACAATGAGCAGTTCTTC.